This T cell receptor beta chain was captured in a study of blood T cell repertoires in COVID-19. Study-level background: In each case, the material was cDNA or gDNA derived from T cells, B-cell-depleted T cells, or PBMCs.

Profiling relied on immunoSEQ multiplex PCR, and the TCRdb table lists in-frame clones only, not all of them. Of around 67,000 clones listed, over 65% are singletons. Per the germline V gene, CDR1 is MNHEY and CDR2 is SVGEGT. With 4 bases clipped from V and 5 bases from J, the junction kept 8 bases outside the gene matches. This CDR3 region has 15 residues. This chain joins TRBV6-2 or TRBV6-3 and TRBJ2-1; 7 bases fit TRBD1. The receptor was isolated from a woman aged 70-85 years with acute or convalescent COVID-19. The sequenced material came from peripheral blood. CDR3: CASSFSGTANNEQFF. The CDR3 coding sequence is TGTGCCAGCAGTTTCTCCGGGACAGCAAACAATGAGCAGTTCTTC.